The 15 T cell receptor beta chains below all came from one sample that was sequenced in a study of T cells in Graves' hyperthyroidism and ophthalmopathy. From RNA transcripts, TCR beta CDR3 regions were amplified. A set of HTBI primers served as the primers for a first-round RT-PCR of the TCR CDR3. TCRdb re-called the multiplex PCR reads with MiXCR, one entry per CDR3 protein. The data show about 270,000 distinct CDR3 sequences, over 20% seen once. Sequences were obtained from blood. These receptors were collected from a man aged 30-40 years with Graves' ophthalmopathy.

This chain links TRBV3-1 with TRBJ2-1; the match to TRBD2 covers 9 bases. Germline-derived CDR1 and CDR2 are LGHDT and YNNKEL (reference sequence). This CDR3 has 15 residues. With 5 bases clipped from V and 4 bases from J, the junction kept 6 bases outside the gene matches. CDR3: CASSTALAGYNEQFF. The CDR3 DNA is TGTGCCAGCAGCACCGCTCTAGCGGGGTACAATGAGCAGTTCTTC.

The chain uses TRBV3-1 and TRBJ2-1; no reliable D call. The germline V and J ends were trimmed by 0 bases and 3 bases, with 9 bases remaining between them. Germline CDR1 reads LGHDT; CDR2 reads YNNKEL (reference sequence). The CDR3 length is 15 residues. CDR3 region: CASSQEGRNYNEQFF. The CDR3 coding sequence is TGTGCCAGCAGCCAAGAAGGTAGGAACTACAATGAGCAGTTCTTC.

This clonotype was detected a few times. This sequence joins TRBV6-1 and TRBJ2-7; D ambiguous. Looked up from germline, CDR1 is MNHNS and CDR2 is SASEGT. The V gene lost 7 bases and the J gene lost 0 bases, with 10 bases spanning the gap. CDR3 length equals 13 residues. The CDR3 sequence: CASKRVSSYEQYF. DNA of the CDR3: TGTGCCAGCAAACGCGTAAGCTCCTACGAGCAGTACTTC.

This clonotype appeared many times. CDR3 residues: CASIKGYNEQFF. Written as DNA, the CDR3 is TGTGCCAGCATCAAGGGCTACAATGAGCAGTTCTTC. The rearrangement links TRBV6-1 to TRBJ2-1; D is uncertain. The CDR3 is 12 residues long. Germline CDR1 and CDR2: MNHNS and SASEGT. Trimming took 7 bases from V and 3 from J, leaving 7 bases between them.

This chain's CDR3 is CASSYSRRPEELFF. The CDR3 coding sequence is TGTGCCAGCAGTTACTCGCGCCGACCAGAGGAGCTGTTTTTT. The J gene is TRBJ2-2, the V gene TRBV6-5; D not resolved. V was cut by 0 bases and J by 10 bases, with 12 bases left in between. Germline CDR1 and CDR2: MNHEY and SVGAGI. This CDR3 spans 14 amino acids.

There are many counts of this clonotype. The V gene is TRBV5-1, the J gene TRBJ1-1; 8 bases are a match to TRBD1. Germline CDR1 and CDR2: SGHRS and YFSETQ. The CDR3 has 14 residues. V lost 8 bases, J lost 5 bases, and 11 bases stayed unmatched. In DNA form, the CDR3 reads TGCGCCAGTACTTCGCAGGGGGCGGTAACTGAAGCTTTCTTT. This encodes CASTSQGAVTEAFF.

The chain joins TRBV15 to TRBJ2-2; no definite D call. From germline, CDR1 is LNHNV and CDR2 YYDKDF (reference sequence). V lost 2 bases to trimming and J lost 7 bases, with 14 bases between them. CDR3 size: 15 residues. CDR3 sequence (DNA): TGTGCCACCAGCAGACAACATGGGGTGAGCGGGGAGCTGTTTTTT. It yields the protein CATSRQHGVSGELFF.

This clonotype was seen at least ten times. This rearrangement joins TRBV20-1 to TRBJ2-7, with 9 bases lining up with TRBD2. The CDR3 length is 15 residues. Germline values: CDR1 DFQATT, CDR2 SNEGSKA (reference sequence). Trimming removed 6 bases from V and 2 bases from J; junction bases left unmatched: 11. CDR3 residues: CSASGVLAGAYEQYF. The CDR3 DNA sequence: TGCAGTGCCAGCGGTGTTTTAGCGGGAGCCTACGAGCAGTACTTC.

This clonotype was observed at least ten times. The chain combines TRBV20-1 with TRBJ2-7; 8 nucleotides align to TRBD2. The germline V gene has CDR1 DFQATT and CDR2 SNEGSKA (reference sequence). The length of the CDR3 is 14 residues. With 6 bases clipped from V and 6 bases from J, the junction kept 13 bases outside the gene matches. The CDR3 protein is CSAALGGRMSEQYF. The DNA for the CDR3 is TGCAGTGCGGCACTCGGCGGGAGGATGAGCGAGCAGTACTTC.

This clonotype was picked up a small number of times. The chain is built from TRBV28 and TRBJ1-5, with D possibly being TRBD1 (5 bases). In germline, CDR1 is MDHEN, CDR2 SYDVKM. Trimming cost V 5 bases and J 0 bases, with 14 bases left between them. The CDR3 covers 16 residues. The CDR3 DNA reads as TGTGCCAGCAGTCCCCGGGACCTTTATAGCAATCAGCCCCAGCATTTT. It encodes CASSPRDLYSNQPQHF.

This clonotype was recorded at least ten times. V usage is TRBV6-1 and J usage is TRBJ1-1; D is perhaps TRBD1 (5 bases). The CDR3 extends over 13 amino acids. The germline gives CDR1 MNHNS, CDR2 SASEGT. V was pared by 8 bases and J by 4 bases, with 14 bases between. This CDR3 reads CASLTPGGTEAFF. The CDR3 DNA is TGTGCCAGCTTGACCCCTGGGGGCACTGAAGCTTTCTTT.

The V gene is TRBV9, the J gene TRBJ2-5; D might be TRBD1 or TRBD2, each matching 5 bases. CDR3 length: 14 amino acids. Trimming took off 8 bases at V and 10 bases at J, with 24 bases between the two ends. Germline CDR1 and CDR2: SGDLS and YYNGEE. Here the CDR3 reads CASSPSPGAYSQYF. In DNA, the CDR3 is TGTGCCAGTAGTCCCTCACCCGGGGCCTATAGCCAGTACTTC.

This chain joins TRBV4-1 and TRBJ2-3, with unresolved D. V was shortened by 3 bases and J by 5 bases, with 12 bases between the two germline ends. The CDR3 has 14 amino acids. Germline V gives CDR1 MGHRA, CDR2 YSYEKL. The CDR3, as DNA: TGCGCCAGCAGCCAGGGCGGAGCTGGAGATACGCAGTATTTT. Translated, it gives CASSQGGAGDTQYF.

The gene calls are TRBV27 and TRBJ2-1, with D perhaps TRBD2 (6 bases). V dropped 5 bases and J dropped 7 bases, with 18 bases sitting between them. The CDR3 sequence is 15 residues long. Germline CDR1 reads MNHEY; CDR2 reads SMNVEV (reference sequence). The CDR3 loop reads CASSVQEGLNNEQFF. CDR3 sequence (DNA): TGTGCCAGCAGTGTACAGGAGGGCCTCAATAATGAGCAGTTCTTC.

The table lists this clonotype with a few counts. The gene calls are TRBV27 and TRBJ2-7; D perhaps matches TRBD2 (5 bases). The CDR3 covers 13 residues. Trimming left V 6 bases short and J 0 bases short, with 9 bases between. CDR1 is MNHEY and CDR2 is SMNVEV in the germline V gene (reference sequence). In DNA, the CDR3 is TGTGCCAGCAGGGACTTAAACTCCTACGAGCAGTACTTC. Translation gives CASRDLNSYEQYF.